This T cell receptor beta chain emerged from a study of T cell changes during pregnancy in multiple sclerosis (dated by TCRdb to the late 2010s). Context from the whole study: The study examined how the T cell repertoire changed over the course of pregnancy in women with multiple sclerosis.

The CDR3, cysteine through phenylalanine, is 15 amino acids long. Only CDR3 DNA remains: 45 bases, in frame from the first base. A distance of 19 bases separates the germline ends of V and J, which lose 4 bases and 6 bases respectively. The germline V gene supplies CDR1 SGDLS and CDR2 YYNGEE. Library prep was done by the immunoSEQ multiplex PCR assay. TCRdb provides this immuneACCESS table in a form limited to in-frame rearrangements. Some clones are lacking; in checked studies, under half of them reflect an unresolved V gene, and why the rest are absent is not known. The sample table records some 60,000 clones; 89% of these occur just once. Less than 2% of the sample is in the top ten clones. In its sample, this clone was seen once. What antigen it recognizes has not been identified. No qualities accompany the bases; no much larger clone lies one base away.

The TCR was taken from a female donor with multiple sclerosis, enrolled in a pregnancy study. The sequence is built from TRBV9 and TRBJ1-1; the D gene is unclear. This material consisted of peripheral blood, taken after pregnancy. At the DNA level, the sequence is TGTGCCAGCAGCTCCTCAGCGGGGAGGTTCGCTGAAGCTTTCTTT. This is translated as CASSSSAGRFAEAFF.